This T cell receptor (beta chain) was retrieved from a study of control samples from healthy donors and cancer patients. Sequencing was performed with immunoSEQ multiplex PCR; in TCRdb, only in-frame clones are kept and a portion is missing. The data contain fewer than 60,000 clones, around 95% of them singletons. This receptor was obtained from a man younger than 40 in good health. What was sequenced was blood.

The CDR3 DNA follows: TGTGCCAGCAGCGTAGAGGACGGGAGGACCCAGTACTTC. This sequence encodes CASSVEDGRTQYF. The chain uses TRBV9 and TRBJ2-5, with a possible D match to TRBD2 (6 bases). The CDR3 is made up of 13 amino acids. Deletions cut 0 bases from V and 7 bases from J, with 10 bases between. Germline CDR1 SGDLS, CDR2 YYNGEE. Together with reference TRBV9 and TRBJ2-5, the CDR3 gives the full variable domain: DSGVTQTPKHLITATGQRVTLRCSPRSGDLSVYWYQQSLDQGLQFLIQYYNGEERAKGNILERFSAQQFPDLHSELNLSSLELGDSALYFCASSVEDGRTQYFGPGTRLLVL.